This T cell receptor beta chain was sequenced in a study of shared clonotypes between healthy human individuals. At the level of the study: Each donor had three CD4 naive, three CD4 memory, two CD8 naive and one CD8 memory plate.

Findings of the study overall: Sampling used blood alone; tissue repertoires probably differ.

Measured with immunoSEQ multiplex PCR; TCRdb has only the in-frame clones, and not every one. The sample holds some 500,000 clones, roughly 95% seen once. The CDR3 runs to 14 residues. Per the germline V gene, CDR1 is SGHRS and CDR2 is YFSETQ. Trimming pared 3 bases from V and 0 bases from J, leaving 6 bases between. Notes on this clone: The antigen remains undetermined.

Sequencing used naive CD4+ T cells sorted from blood. The subset is: CD45RA+ positively selected. This sequence originates from a woman between 25 and 40 years old in good health. The rearrangement links TRBV5-1 to TRBJ1-4; D is uncertain. The CDR3 protein is CASSYSTTNEKLFF. In DNA form, the CDR3 reads TGCGCCAGCAGCTACAGTACAACTAATGAAAAACTGTTTTTT.